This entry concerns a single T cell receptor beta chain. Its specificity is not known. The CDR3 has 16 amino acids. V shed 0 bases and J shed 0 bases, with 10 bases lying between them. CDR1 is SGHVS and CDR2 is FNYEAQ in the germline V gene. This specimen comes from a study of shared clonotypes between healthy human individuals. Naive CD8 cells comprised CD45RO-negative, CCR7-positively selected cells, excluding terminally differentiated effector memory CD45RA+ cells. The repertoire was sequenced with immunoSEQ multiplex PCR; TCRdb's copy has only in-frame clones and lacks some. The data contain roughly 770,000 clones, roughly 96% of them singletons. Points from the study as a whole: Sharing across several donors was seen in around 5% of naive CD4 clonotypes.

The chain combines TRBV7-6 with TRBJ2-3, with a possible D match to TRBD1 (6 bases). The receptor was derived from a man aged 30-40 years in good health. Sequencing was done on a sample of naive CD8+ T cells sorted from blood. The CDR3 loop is CASSLAGTTSTDTQYF. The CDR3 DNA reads TGTGCCAGCAGCTTAGCCGGGACAACTAGCACAGATACGCAGTATTTT.